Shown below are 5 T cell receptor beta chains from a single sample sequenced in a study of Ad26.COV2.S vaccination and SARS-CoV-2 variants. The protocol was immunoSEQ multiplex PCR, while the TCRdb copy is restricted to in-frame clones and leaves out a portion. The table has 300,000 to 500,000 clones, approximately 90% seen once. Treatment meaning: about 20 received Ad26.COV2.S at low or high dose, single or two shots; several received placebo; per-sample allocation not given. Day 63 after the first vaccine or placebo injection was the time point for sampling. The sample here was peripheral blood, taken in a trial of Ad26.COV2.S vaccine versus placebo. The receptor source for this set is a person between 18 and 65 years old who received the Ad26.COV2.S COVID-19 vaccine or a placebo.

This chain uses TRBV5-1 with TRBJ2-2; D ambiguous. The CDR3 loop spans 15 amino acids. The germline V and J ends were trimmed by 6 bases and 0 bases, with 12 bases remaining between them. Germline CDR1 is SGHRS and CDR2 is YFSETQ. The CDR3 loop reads CASKRETANTGELFF. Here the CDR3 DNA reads TGCGCCAGCAAAAGGGAAACCGCGAACACCGGGGAGCTGTTTTTT.

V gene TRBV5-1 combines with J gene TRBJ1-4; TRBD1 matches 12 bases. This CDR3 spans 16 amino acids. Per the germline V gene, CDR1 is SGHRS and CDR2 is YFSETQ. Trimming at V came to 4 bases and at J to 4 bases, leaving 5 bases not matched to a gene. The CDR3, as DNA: TGCGCCAGCAGCAGGGACAGGGGGCATGGTAATGAAAAACTGTTTTTT. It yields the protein CASSRDRGHGNEKLFF.

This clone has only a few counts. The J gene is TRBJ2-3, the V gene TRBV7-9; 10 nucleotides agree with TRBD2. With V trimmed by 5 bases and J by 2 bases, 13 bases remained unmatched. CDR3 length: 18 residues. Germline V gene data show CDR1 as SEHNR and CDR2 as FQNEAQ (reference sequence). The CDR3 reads CASSARLAGALSTDTQYF. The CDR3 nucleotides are TGTGCCAGCAGCGCCAGACTAGCGGGTGCCCTCTCCACAGATACGCAGTATTTT.

The chain's CDR3 is CATSRDRGEGETQYF. DNA for the CDR3: TGTGCCACCAGCAGAGATAGGGGGGAGGGAGAGACCCAGTACTTC. The chain has TRBV15 and TRBJ2-5, with a weak D call TRBD2 (7 bases). This CDR3 region has 15 residues. Trimming removed 0 bases at V and 4 bases at J, with 12 bases between. CDR1 is LNHNV, CDR2 YYDKDF, per germline (reference sequence).

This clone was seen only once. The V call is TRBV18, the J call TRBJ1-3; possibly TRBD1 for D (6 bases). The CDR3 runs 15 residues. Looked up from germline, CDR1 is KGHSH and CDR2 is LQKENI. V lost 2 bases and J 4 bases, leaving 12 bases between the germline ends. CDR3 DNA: TGTGCCAGCTCACCATCATCAGGGGCCGGAAACACCATATATTTT. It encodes CASSPSSGAGNTIYF.